This T cell receptor beta chain was observed in a study of cytomegalovirus exposure and HLA in healthy donors (dated by TCRdb to about 2017). General notes on the study: In an earlier analysis of approximately 640 of the donors, 250 to 350 Gb of sequence data and 100 million or so unique TCR beta sequences from 150 million to 200 million T cells were reported. Roughly 300 gigabases of sequencing data and around 87 million unique TCR sequences were included in an early release covering roughly 600 HLA-typed donors. Of the 350 to 450 genotyped donors, roughly 80% were placed in the genetic ancestry cluster associated with self-reported Caucasian donors. The aim of the study was to test whether cataloging public T cell receptors could identify signatures of past pathogen exposure. The T cell repertoires of 700 or so subjects were profiled by immunosequencing and related to cytomegalovirus serostatus. Besides the first cohort of under 700 subjects, a separate validation cohort made up of 120 or so different subjects was used. The study combined high-throughput TCR immunosequencing, statistical association of individual TCRs with disease status, and machine learning to predict cytomegalovirus infection status. To study patterns of TCR occurrence, a later analysis re-analyzed previously published TCR beta repertoires from 650 to 750 donors and added high-resolution HLA genotyping. In the later analysis, no new phenotypic data were used to find candidate immune exposures; instead, reliance was placed on TCR beta sequences and their occurrence across donors. An earlier analysis of approximately 500 of the donors applied high-throughput TCR beta sequencing to assess whether each TCR beta V gene segment acted as functional or pseudogenic. Alongside the repertoire data, information on donor age, sex, ethnicity and CMV serostatus was compiled. A later genetic analysis used genome-wide SNP genotypes for about 55% of the 666 donors, treating that subset as a discovery cohort. All discovery cohort repertoires had been generated on a single sequencing platform. Class I and class II HLA loci were covered by the typing at four-digit resolution. Typing coverage differed by locus: A, B, C, DRB1 and DQB1 were typed in roughly 629-630 donors, DQA1 in approximately 520, DPA1 in some 600, and DPB1 in around 440. A few DR-DQ haplotypes were handled as single units for association and clustering because linkage in the cohort was strong. On average, around 240,000 unique TCR beta nucleotide sequences were sequenced per donor among more than 350 genotyped donors of the cohort, with about 19% of those sequences being non-productive. General conclusions and limits of the study: Broadly in line with IMGT annotations, most TCR beta V segments showed up in productive rearrangements about 87% or about 30% of the time in an earlier analysis of a few hundred of the donors. Strong co-occurrence of HLA alleles, especially DR and DQ, made assigning TCR associations to individual alleles difficult. It was suggested by the authors that the approach could potentially be generalized to other disease states and immunological phenotypes. Across donors, most TCR sequences were observed very rarely, whereas some public TCRs were present in many individuals. In a later analysis, HLA-associated TCR beta chains showed more clonal expansion and lower generation probabilities than non-associated chains that were equally common. In a later genetic analysis, a missense DCLRE1C variant was associated with V-gene and J-gene trimming of TCR beta chains, and the association was replicated in an independent cohort. Compared with the approximately 670-donor mean, donors in an Asian-associated ancestry cluster had fewer N-insertions in productive TCRs, according to a later genetic analysis. The sequencing pipeline was judged likely to have produced a cluster of highly shared sequence variants as a technical artifact. Presence/absence analyses assumed roughly uniform sequencing depth across donors, an assumption that may not hold. Some IMGT-functional V segments, including TRBV6-2 and TRBV6-3, could not be distinguished by the 87-base-pair reads and were therefore excluded. Linkage disequilibrium might explain the correlated functional status among segregating V segments, but an unknown experimental factor could not be excluded. In vitro tests confirmed that a few of the cytomegalovirus-associated TCR beta chains recognize cytomegalovirus antigens. According to a later analysis, TCR association rates differed among HLA loci, with DRB1 alleles showing the most associated TCRs and HLA-C alleles showing the fewest. A further reported finding was that TCR beta sequences accurately predicted the HLA-A and HLA-B alleles for most subjects in the first cohort. A later analysis associated 17,000 or so TCR beta sequences with specific HLA alleles at a false discovery rate of 0.05. CMV serostatus was the only immune exposure information available for the cohort. In this cohort, only TCR beta chains were sequenced, and detectable features were limited by the absence of alpha or paired-chain data. Because counts were too low, 15 or so rarely observed V segments, including chromosome 9 orphons, were excluded from the earlier analysis of some 590 of the donors. In a later analysis, several top co-occurrence clusters were reported to appear linked to parvovirus B19, influenza, CMV and Epstein-Barr virus. In a later analysis, most CMV-associated TCR beta chains were found to appear HLA-restricted, with HLA associations seemingly driven largely by CMV exposure. In the study, 150 to 200 TCR beta chains were listed as associated with cytomegalovirus. Because HLA typing was unavailable for some donors at each locus, only the typed subset was used in association tests. In both the original and validation cohorts, the classifier was reported to diagnose cytomegalovirus status with high specificity and sensitivity.

The V end loses 6 bases and the J end loses 0 bases, and a stretch of 20 bases separates them. The CDR1 and CDR2 encoded by the germline V gene are SNHLY and FYNNEI. The CDR3 holds 17 amino acids from the cysteine to the phenylalanine. Only CDR3 DNA is held: 51 bases, read in frame from base 1. The cohort was made up of under 800 healthy bone marrow donors. All cohort members were sampled while nominally healthy, although unrecorded immune exposures were likely present. The donor was CMV seronegative and was included in the group of a few hundred seronegative cohort members. A peripheral blood sample was provided by each donor, and peripheral blood mononuclear cells were used for TCR beta sequencing. Genomic DNA was extracted from the blood cell samples with the Qiagen DNeasy Blood Extraction Kit. On this clone: The antigen this receptor binds is unknown. The record has no base qualities; no much larger clone is one base away.

Libraries were made using the immunoSEQ multiplex PCR assay. A mixture of 60 forward primers for TCR Vbeta segments and 13 reverse primers for TCR Jbeta segments was used in the multiplex PCR. A multiplex PCR assay on genomic DNA amplified the CDR3 region of rearranged TCR beta genes. On the Illumina HiSeq System, the amplified TCR beta libraries were sequenced as 87-base-pair reads. Concerning the study's data processing: A later analysis tallied 70 million to 100 million unique TCR beta chains across the 666 repertoires, and 10 million to 11 million of those chains were shared by two or more donors. A nearest-neighbor algorithm error-corrected the raw reads and collapsed the reads into unique sequences, merging closely related sequences to remove PCR and sequencing errors. CDR3 sequences were aligned to IMGT reference sequences to assign V, D and J gene segments. For a sequence to be retained, a match of at least six nucleotides to both a V gene segment and a J gene segment was required. A rearrangement counted as productive if the CDR3 had no stop codons and remained in frame with V and J, and every other rearrangement counted as non-productive. CDR3 was defined by IMGT convention, running from the second conserved V-encoded cysteine to the conserved J-encoded phenylalanine. The earlier analysis of some 580 of the donors excluded any sequence lacking an unambiguous match to a single V gene segment. In an earlier analysis of 587 of the donors, V segments were called functional above 56.7% productive rearrangements and were called segregating when the between-donor standard deviation exceeded 5%. To diagnose cytomegalovirus status from the catalog of TCR beta chain sequences, a statistical classification framework was built. A later analysis assigned V and J genes by comparing TCR nucleotide sequences with IMGT/GENE-DB human TR gene sequences. The TCRdist pipeline was used in a later analysis to assign CDR3 sequences and most-parsimonious VDJ recombination scenarios. In a later analysis, each TCR beta chain was defined by its CDR3 amino acid sequence together with its V-gene family, and reads without a unique V-gene family were excluded. As a way to deal with suspected cross-contamination and a sequencing artifact, a later analysis dropped roughly 620 nucleotide sequences that were highly shared and had low generation probability. In a later analysis, a clonal expansion index for each public chain was calculated from normalized within-repertoire ranks of inferred template counts. In a later analysis, generation probabilities were computed using a VDJ recombination model fitted to out-of-frame rearrangements, and the results were checked against IGoR. In a later analysis, hypergeometric tests were used to score TCR-TCR, TCR-HLA and TCR-CMV co-occurrence, with a repertoire-size bias correction applied to TCR pairs. To estimate false discovery rates, a later analysis permuted the HLA or CMV assignments 20 times. In a later analysis, co-occurring TCRs were grouped with DBSCAN, and TCRdist sequence similarity was added when clustering was performed within HLA-allele-positive subsets. For co-occurrence clustering, repertoires with fewer than 30,000 or more than 120,000 public chains were excluded, along with about five repertoires with anomalous nucleotide sharing. The table was pulled from immuneACCESS by TCRdb, which kept in-frame rearrangements only. Such tables lose some clones; where checked, under half of the loss comes from unresolved V genes, and the rest has no known cause. That table is the source of V, J and clone size, and D and trimming were worked out from the DNA. In this sample the table shows approximately 110,000 clones, over 60% of which occur a single time. The top ten clones comprise less than 2% of the sample.

This TCR came from a man aged 45-60 years in good health and CMV-seronegative. Input material: PBMCs. This sequence uses TRBV2 and TRBJ1-2, with TRBD1 perhaps the D gene, on 6 matching bases. The CDR3 has the sequence CASSPGTQRLANYGYTF. DNA sequence: TGTGCCAGCAGCCCCGGGACACAAAGATTGGCTAACTATGGCTACACCTTC. Outside the CDR3, residues come from the reference TRBV2 and TRBJ1-2 proteins, so the full variable domain is: EPEVTQTPSHQVTQMGQEVILRCVPISNHLYFYWYRQILGQKVEFLVSFYNNEISEKSEIFDDQFSVERPDGSNFTLKIRSTKLEDSAMYFCASSPGTQRLANYGYTFGSGTRLTVV.